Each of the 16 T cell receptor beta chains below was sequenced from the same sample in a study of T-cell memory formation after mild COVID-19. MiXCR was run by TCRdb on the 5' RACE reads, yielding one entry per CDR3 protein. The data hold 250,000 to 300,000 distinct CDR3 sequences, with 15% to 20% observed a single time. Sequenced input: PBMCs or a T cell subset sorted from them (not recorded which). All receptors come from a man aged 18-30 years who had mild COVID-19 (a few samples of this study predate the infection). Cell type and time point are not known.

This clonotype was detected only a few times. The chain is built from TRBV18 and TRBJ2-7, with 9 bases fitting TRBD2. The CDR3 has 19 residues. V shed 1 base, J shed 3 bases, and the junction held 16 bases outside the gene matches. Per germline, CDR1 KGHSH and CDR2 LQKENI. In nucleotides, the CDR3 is TGTGCCAGCTCACCACTTGCGACAGGGCTACCAGCGGGAGGCTACGAGCAGTACTTC. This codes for CASSPLATGLPAGGYEQYF. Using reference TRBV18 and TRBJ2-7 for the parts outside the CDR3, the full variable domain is NAGVMQNPRHLVRRRGQEARLRCSPMKGHSHVYWYRQLPEEGLKFMVYLQKENIIDESGMPKERFSAEFPKEGPSILRIQQVVRGDSAAYFCASSPLATGLPAGGYEQYFGPGTRLTVT.

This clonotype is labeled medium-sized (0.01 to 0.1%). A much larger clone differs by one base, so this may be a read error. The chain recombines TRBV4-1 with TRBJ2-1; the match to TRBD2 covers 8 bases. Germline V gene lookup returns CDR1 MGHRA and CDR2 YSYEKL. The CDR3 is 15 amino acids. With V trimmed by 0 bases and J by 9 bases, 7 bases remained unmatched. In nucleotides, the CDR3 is TGCGCCAGCAGCCAAGAGTCCGGGGGGGCCGGTGAGCAGTTCTTC. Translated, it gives CASSQESGGAGEQFF.

This chain's CDR3 is CASSFLAGGYGYTF. Written as DNA, the CDR3 is TGTGCCAGCAGTTTTCTTGCAGGGGGCTATGGCTACACCTTC. This sequence joins TRBV27 and TRBJ1-2, with 7 bases aligning to TRBD1. The germline V gene has CDR1 MNHEY and CDR2 SMNVEV (reference sequence). With 3 bases clipped from V and 4 bases from J, the junction kept 5 bases outside the gene matches. The CDR3 sequence is 14 residues long.

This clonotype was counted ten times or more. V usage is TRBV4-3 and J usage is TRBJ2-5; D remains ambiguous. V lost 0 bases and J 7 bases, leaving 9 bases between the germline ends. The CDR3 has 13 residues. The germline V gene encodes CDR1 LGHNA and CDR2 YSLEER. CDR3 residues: CASSQEALGTQYF. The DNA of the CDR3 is TGCGCCAGCAGCCAAGAGGCATTAGGGACCCAGTACTTC.

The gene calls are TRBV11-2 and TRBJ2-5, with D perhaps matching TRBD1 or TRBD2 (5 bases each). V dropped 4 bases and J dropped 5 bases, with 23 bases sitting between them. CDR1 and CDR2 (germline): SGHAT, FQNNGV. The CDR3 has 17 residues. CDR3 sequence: CASSSMSGPGNLETQYF. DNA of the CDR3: TGTGCCAGCAGCTCTATGTCGGGGCCCGGTAATTTGGAGACCCAGTACTTC.

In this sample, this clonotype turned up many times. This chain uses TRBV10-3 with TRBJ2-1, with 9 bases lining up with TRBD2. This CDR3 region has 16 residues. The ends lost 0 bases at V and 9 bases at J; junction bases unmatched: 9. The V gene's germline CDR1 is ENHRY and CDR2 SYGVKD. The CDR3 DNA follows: TGTGCCATCAGTGAGTCAAGAGCGGGGGGTATGAGTGAGCAGTTCTTC. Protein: CAISESRAGGMSEQFF.

CDR3 nucleotide sequence: TGTGCCAGCAGCCAAGATGTCCAAGGGTATGGCTACACCTTC. Translated, it gives CASSQDVQGYGYTF. The chain is built from TRBV3-1 and TRBJ1-2, with D uncertain. Germline values: CDR1 LGHDT, CDR2 YNNKEL (reference sequence). V was shortened by 0 bases and J by 5 bases, with 10 bases between the two germline ends. This CDR3 contains 14 residues.

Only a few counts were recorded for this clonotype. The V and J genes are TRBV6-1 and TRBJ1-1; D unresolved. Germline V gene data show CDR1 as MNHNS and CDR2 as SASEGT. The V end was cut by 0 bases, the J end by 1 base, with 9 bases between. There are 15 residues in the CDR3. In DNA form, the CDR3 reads TGTGCCAGCAGTGAAGCGCGGGTTGGGAACACTGAAGCTTTCTTT. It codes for CASSEARVGNTEAFF.

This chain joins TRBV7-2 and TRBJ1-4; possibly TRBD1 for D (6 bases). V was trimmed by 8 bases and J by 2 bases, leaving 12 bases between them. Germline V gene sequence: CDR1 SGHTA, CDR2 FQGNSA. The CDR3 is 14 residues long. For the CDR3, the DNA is TGTGCCAGCGGTGGGGGGGCGACTAATGAAAAACTGTTTTTT. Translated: CASGGGATNEKLFF.

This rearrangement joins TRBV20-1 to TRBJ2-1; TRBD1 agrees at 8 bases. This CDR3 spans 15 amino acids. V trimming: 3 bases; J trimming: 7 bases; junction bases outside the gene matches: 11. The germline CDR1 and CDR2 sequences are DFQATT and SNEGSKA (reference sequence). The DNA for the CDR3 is TGCAGTGCTAGGGACAGGGCCCTACTTAGGAATGAGCAGTTCTTC. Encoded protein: CSARDRALLRNEQFF.

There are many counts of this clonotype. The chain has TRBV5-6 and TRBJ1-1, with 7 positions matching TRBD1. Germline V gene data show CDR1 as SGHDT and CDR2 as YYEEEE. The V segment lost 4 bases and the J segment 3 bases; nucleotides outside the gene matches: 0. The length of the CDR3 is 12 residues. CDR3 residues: CASSQGDTEAFF. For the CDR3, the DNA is TGTGCCAGCAGCCAGGGGGACACTGAAGCTTTCTTT.

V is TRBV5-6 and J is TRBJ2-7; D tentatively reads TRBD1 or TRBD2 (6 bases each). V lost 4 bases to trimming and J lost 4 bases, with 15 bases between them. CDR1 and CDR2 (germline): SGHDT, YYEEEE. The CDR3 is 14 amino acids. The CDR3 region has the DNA TGTGCCAGCAGCGGCCGGGGGCTGGGGTACGAGCAGTACGTC. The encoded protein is CASSGRGLGYEQYV.

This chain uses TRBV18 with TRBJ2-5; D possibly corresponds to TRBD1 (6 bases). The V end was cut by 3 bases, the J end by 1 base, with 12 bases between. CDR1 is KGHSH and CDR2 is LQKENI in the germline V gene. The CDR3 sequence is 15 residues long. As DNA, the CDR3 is TGTGCCAGCTCACCGGGGGCAGCGATCCAAGAGACCCAGTACTTC. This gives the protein CASSPGAAIQETQYF.

This CDR3 reads CASSTRTSGGQYF. DNA of the CDR3: TGTGCCAGCAGTACCCGGACTAGCGGGGGGCAGTATTTT. The chain combines TRBV28 with TRBJ2-3; 13 bases match TRBD2. The V gene's germline CDR1 is MDHEN and CDR2 SYDVKM. The ends lost 5 bases at V and 11 bases at J; junction bases unmatched: 4. The length of the CDR3 is 13 residues.

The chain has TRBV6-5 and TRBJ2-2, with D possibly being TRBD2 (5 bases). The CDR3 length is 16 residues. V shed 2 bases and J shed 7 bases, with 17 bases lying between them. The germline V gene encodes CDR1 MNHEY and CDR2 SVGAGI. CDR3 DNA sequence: TGTGCCAGCAGTTACCGAGGGCCCGAGTTTGGCGGGGAGCTGTTTTTT. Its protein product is CASSYRGPEFGGELFF.

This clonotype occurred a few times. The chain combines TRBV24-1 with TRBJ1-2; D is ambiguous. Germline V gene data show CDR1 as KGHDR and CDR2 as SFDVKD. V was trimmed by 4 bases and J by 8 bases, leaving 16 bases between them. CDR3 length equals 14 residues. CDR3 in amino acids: CATSDPGSPRGYTF. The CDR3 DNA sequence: TGTGCCACCAGTGACCCTGGGTCGCCACGGGGCTACACCTTC.